The 6 T cell receptor beta chains below come from one sample, sequenced in a study of T cell repertoires in cytomegalovirus infection (dated by TCRdb to between 2018 and 2021). The sequencer listed for this sample is Illumina HiSeq 1500. TCRdb reran the public reads through fastp at Q25 and MiXCR, keeping productive beta chains. Identical CDR3 proteins give one entry, which carries the most common genes and DNA. In all, the sample holds some 700,000 distinct CDR3 sequences, and around 32% of those were seen once. Clones ranked in the top ten supply over 15% of the sample. The treatment or condition label, as the study defines it: in vitro stimulation with specific CMV peptide epitopes to enrich CMV-specific T cells. These receptors are not linked to any known antigen. The sequencing used cultured PBMCs, collected from culture after CMV antigen stimulation. Receptors were obtained from a human donor in good health (CMV status not recorded). Some clones in this sample may be carry-over from other donors' samples.

There are many counts of this clonotype. V and J are TRBV7-2 and TRBJ1-3, with 8 positions matching TRBD1. This CDR3 has 18 amino acids. The germline CDR1 and CDR2 sequences are SGHTA and FQGNSA. J gave up 1 base and V 1 base, and 9 bases lay outside the gene matches. CDR3 sequence reads: CASSLGGSRTGSGNTIYF. For the CDR3, the DNA is TGTGCCAGCAGCTTAGGAGGTAGTCGGACAGGGTCTGGAAACACCATATATTTT.

This sequence joins TRBV6-2 or TRBV6-3 and TRBJ2-5; D gene unclear. The ends were cut back, 7 bases at V and 5 bases at J, with 14 bases in the middle. The length of the CDR3 is 13 residues. In germline, CDR1 is MNHEY, CDR2 SVGEGT. CDR3 in amino acids: CASTPSGSETQYF. CDR3 nucleotides: TGTGCCAGCACTCCTTCTGGGTCGGAGACCCAGTACTTC.

The genes are TRBV5-5 and TRBJ2-7; D not certain. The CDR3 has 14 amino acids. Trimming removed 4 bases at V and 2 bases at J, with 13 bases between. Germline assignment: CDR1 SGHKS and CDR2 YYEKEE (reference sequence). The CDR3 sequence is CASSPLGFPYEQYF. The DNA for the CDR3 is TGTGCCAGCAGCCCCTTGGGGTTTCCCTACGAGCAGTACTTC.

This chain uses TRBV2 with TRBJ2-7; D remains ambiguous. Trimming removed 6 bases at V and 4 bases at J, with 10 bases between. Germline-derived CDR1 and CDR2 are SNHLY and FYNNEI. This CDR3 has 12 amino acids. The CDR3 protein is CASRGKKYEQYF. CDR3 DNA: TGTGCCAGCAGAGGGAAGAAGTACGAGCAGTACTTC.

V and J are TRBV2 and TRBJ2-3; tentatively, D is TRBD2 (5 bases). V was clipped by 4 bases and J by 0 bases, with 11 bases between them. CDR3 length: 15 residues. In germline, CDR1 is SNHLY, CDR2 FYNNEI. CDR3 in DNA: TGTGCCAGCAGTGTGCGAGCGGAGAGCACAGATACGCAGTATTTT. Its translation: CASSVRAESTDTQYF. The full variable domain, its missing parts supplied by reference TRBV2 and TRBJ2-3, is EPEVTQTPSHQVTQMGQEVILRCVPISNHLYFYWYRQILGQKVEFLVSFYNNEISEKSEIFDDQFSVERPDGSNFTLKIRSTKLEDSAMYFCASSVRAESTDTQYFGPGTRLTVL.

The V gene is TRBV5-4, the J gene TRBJ2-7; D is unresolved. This CDR3 is built from 14 residues. Germline lookup yields CDR1 SGHNT and CDR2 YYREEE (reference sequence). Between the trimmed V and J ends, which lost 0 bases and 2 bases, there was a span of 9 bases. The DNA for the CDR3 is TGTGCCAGCAGCTTGGGACACGGGCCCTACGAGCAGTACTTC. This translates into CASSLGHGPYEQYF.